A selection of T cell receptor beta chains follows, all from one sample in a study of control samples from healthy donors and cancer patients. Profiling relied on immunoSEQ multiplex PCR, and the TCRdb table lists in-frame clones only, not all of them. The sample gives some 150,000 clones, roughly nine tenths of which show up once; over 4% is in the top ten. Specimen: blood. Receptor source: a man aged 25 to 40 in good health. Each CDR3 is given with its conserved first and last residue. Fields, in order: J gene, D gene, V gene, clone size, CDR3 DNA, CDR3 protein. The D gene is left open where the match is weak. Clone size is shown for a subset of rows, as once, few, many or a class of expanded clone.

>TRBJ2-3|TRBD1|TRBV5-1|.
TGCGCCAGCACTCCGGGACAGGGCACAGATACGCAGTATTTT
CASTPGQGTDTQYF
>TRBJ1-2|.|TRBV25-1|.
TGTGCCAGCAGTGAAGGGGGCGCCGGGAGGAGGAGTTTCGGCTACACCTTC
CASSEGGAGRRSFGYTF
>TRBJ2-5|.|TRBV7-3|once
TGTGCCAGCAGCTTAACCCCTGCGCGGGAGACCCAGTACTTC
CASSLTPARETQYF
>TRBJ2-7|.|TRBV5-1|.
TGCGCCAGCAGCTTGGGACAGGACCCAGATTCGTACGAGCAGTACTTC
CASSLGQDPDSYEQYF
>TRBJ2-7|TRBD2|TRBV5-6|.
TGTGCCAGCAGCCCTGGACTAGCGGACGAGCAGTACTTC
CASSPGLADEQYF
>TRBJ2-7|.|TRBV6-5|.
TGTGCCAGCAGCCAAGGTTGGGAGCAGTACTTC
CASSQGWEQYF
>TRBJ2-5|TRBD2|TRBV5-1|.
TGCGCCAGCAGCTTGCGGGCTAGCGGGGGGACAGAGACCCAGTACTTC
CASSLRASGGTETQYF
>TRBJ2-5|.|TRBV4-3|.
TGCGCCAGCAGCCAAGGGTTGTCTCGACTGGGCCAAGAGACCCAGTACTTC
CASSQGLSRLGQETQYF
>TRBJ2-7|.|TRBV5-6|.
TGTGCCAGCAGCCCCCCCGGGGAAGAAAGGTCCTACGAGCAGTACTTC
CASSPPGEERSYEQYF
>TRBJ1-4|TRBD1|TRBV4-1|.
TGCGCCAGCAGCCAAGAAGGGACAGGGGGTGAAAAACTGTTTTTT
CASSQEGTGGEKLFF
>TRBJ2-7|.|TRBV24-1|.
TGTGCCACCACGCCCCGGGGCCCGACCTCGTACGAGCAGTACTTC
CATTPRGPTSYEQYF
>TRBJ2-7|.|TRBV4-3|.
TGCGCCAGCAGCCAAGATCCCCCCGGGCAGGAGGCCTACGAGCAGTACTTC
CASSQDPPGQEAYEQYF
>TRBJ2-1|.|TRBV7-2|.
TGTGCCAGCAGCCTCCGGGACTCCAAGTTCTTC
CASSLRDSKFF
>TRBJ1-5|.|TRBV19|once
TGTGCCAGTACCACAGGGCATGGGAGGTCGAGCCAGCCCCAGCATTTT
CASTTGHGRSSQPQHF
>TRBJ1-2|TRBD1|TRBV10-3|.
TGTGCCATCGGACGACAGGGTGACTATGGCTACACCTTC
CAIGRQGDYGYTF
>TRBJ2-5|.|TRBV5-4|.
TGTGCCAGCAGCTTTGGAAAGACCCAGTACTTC
CASSFGKTQYF
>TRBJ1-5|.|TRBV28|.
TGTGCCAGCAGTGGCGGACAGCCCCAGCATTTT
CASSGGQPQHF
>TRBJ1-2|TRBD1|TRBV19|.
TGTGCCAGTAGTGGGACAGTTTATGGCTACACCTTC
CASSGTVYGYTF
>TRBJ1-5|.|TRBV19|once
TGTGCCAGTACCACAAAGGGGGGCCCAAGGCAGCCCCAGCATTTT
CASTTKGGPRQPQHF
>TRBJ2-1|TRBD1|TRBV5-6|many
TGTGCCAGCAGCGTTTTGGGGACAGGGGCGATCGATGAGCAGTTCTTC
CASSVLGTGAIDEQFF
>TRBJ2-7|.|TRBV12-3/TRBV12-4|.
TGTGCCAGCAGTTACTCAAGCTACGAGCAGTACTTC
CASSYSSYEQYF
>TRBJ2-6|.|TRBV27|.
TGTGCCAGCAGTTTACTACAGTTCTCTGGGGCCAACGTCCTGACTTTC
CASSLLQFSGANVLTF
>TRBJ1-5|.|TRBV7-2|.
TGTGCCAGCAGCCAGGACAGTAGCAATCAGCCCCAGCATTTT
CASSQDSSNQPQHF
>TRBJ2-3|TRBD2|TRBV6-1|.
TGTGCCAGCAGTGGGAGTAGCGGGGGGACCACAGATACGCAGTATTTT
CASSGSSGGTTDTQYF
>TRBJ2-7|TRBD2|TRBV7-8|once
TGTGCCAGCAGCTACCAACCCGGGGGGGCGGAGCAGTACTTC
CASSYQPGGAEQYF